This is a list of T cell receptor beta chains from one sample in a study of post-analysis software for immune sequencing data. TCRdb independently ran MiXCR on the PCR reads; one entry per CDR3 protein. Among 750,000 to 950,000 distinct CDR3 sequences listed, around 50% were seen once. Specimen: blood. Receptors originate from a girl between 10 and 17 years old with multiple sclerosis. Both conserved end residues are trimmed from each CDR3.

j_call v_call cdr3_aa
TRBJ2-5 TRBV10-3 AISEGTGRETQY
TRBJ2-3 TRBV27 ASSFIREGTQY
TRBJ2-7 TRBV9 ASSVGLAGFEQY
. TRBV7-6 ASSPPERETPYEQY
TRBJ2-7 TRBV14 ASSQLGLASREQY
TRBJ2-3 TRBV7-9 ASTSPGPSTDTQY
TRBJ1-2 TRBV5-1 ASSFGTGIYGYT
TRBJ2-7 TRBV2 ASSHRDRNYEQY
TRBJ1-1 TRBV29-1 SVARVGTEAF
TRBJ2-7 TRBV5-1 ASSEDRASYEQY
TRBJ2-5 TRBV11-2 ASSLASVAGGLPQETQY
TRBJ2-7 TRBV28 ANSARRGAYEQY
. TRBV7-8 ASSPTSTTGGPIPYEQY
TRBJ2-1 TRBV6-4 ASSPDYRSNEQF
. TRBV2 ASRDRTGIHEQY
TRBJ2-1 TRBV19 ASSIGGGQGQHEQF
TRBJ2-7 TRBV7-8 ASSSAPLRDQGSYEQY
TRBJ2-7 TRBV3-1 ASRAAGAHEQY
TRBJ2-7 TRBV24-1 ATSDTLEREQY
TRBJ1-5 TRBV3-1 ASSHQGAGQPQH
TRBJ1-1 TRBV2 ASSDRVNTEAF
. TRBV5-1 ASSPRVDERYEQY
TRBJ1-2 TRBV6-4 ASSEKGGAGFDYGYT
TRBJ2-7 TRBV12-3/TRBV12-4 ASSSSGTGSGEQY
TRBJ1-5 TRBV29-1 SVGDGGNQPQH
. TRBV7-9 ASSGSPSYNEQY
TRBJ2-3 TRBV9 ASSPKRGGHTDTQY
TRBJ2-1 TRBV3-1 ASSQGNGRDNEQF
TRBJ2-7 TRBV7-9 ASGSLLGPDYEQY
TRBJ2-3 TRBV7-3 ASGRPADTQY
TRBJ1-6 TRBV20-1 SASEFLGSWSVASSPLH
TRBJ2-7 TRBV9 ASSVAGASYEQY
TRBJ2-1 TRBV5-1 ASTPGPYNEQF
TRBJ1-5 TRBV20-1 SARDAQGHSPQH
. TRBV12-3/TRBV12-4 ASNSLGGDRGYEQY
TRBJ2-1 TRBV20-1 SAPGVSYNEQF
TRBJ1-1 TRBV3-1 ASGHAFEAF
TRBJ2-1 TRBV7-3 ASSRSGASSYNEQF
TRBJ2-1 TRBV20-1 SAARTSGSTVAILSYNEQF
TRBJ2-7 TRBV29-1 SVEIRLSSYEQY
TRBJ2-7 TRBV3-1 ASSQDKGLAGAYEQY
TRBJ2-7 TRBV20-1 SASRTSGGASSSYEQY
TRBJ1-4 TRBV28 ASSLAAPTNEKLF